This paragraph reports one T cell receptor (beta chain). The antigen is unknown. The data derive from a study of blood T cells in healthy people across ages. Study-level findings and limits: Across the age range, TCR beta diversity per million T cells fell in a roughly linear way.

Next came a second PCR, run for about 7 to 12 cycles, which used a sample-barcoded 5' primer along with a J-beta primer mix. TCRdb used MiXCR to reprocess the 5' RACE reads, holding one entry per CDR3 protein. Found here are 1.5 million to 2 million distinct CDR3 sequences, approximately 28% of them singletons; the top ten hold approximately 7.7%. Germline lookup yields CDR1 DFQATT and CDR2 SNEGSKA (reference sequence). V was pared by 5 bases and J by 1 base, with 8 bases between. This CDR3 is built from 12 residues. The receptor was derived from a woman aged 25 to 39 in good health. The sequenced sample was blood. The chain has TRBV20-1 and TRBJ2-5, with D possibly TRBD2 on 5 matching bases. The CDR3 DNA is TGCAGTGCTCCGGGGATCCAAGAGACCCAGTACTTC. This gives the protein CSAPGIQETQYF.